These 29 T cell receptor beta chains share one sample of origin, sequenced in a study of memory CD4+ T cells and cytomegalovirus serostatus. Single viable CD3+CD4+CD8-CD45RO+ cells were sorted as the memory CD4+ T cells. Assay: immunoSEQ multiplex PCR; the TCRdb copy retains only in-frame clones and omits some. The table has some 27,000 clones, 75% seen once. The sequenced sample consisted of memory CD4+ T cells from blood. The source of these receptors is an adult in good health and CMV-seronegative.

The gene calls are TRBV11-2 and TRBJ2-7; D ambiguous. V was trimmed by 2 bases and J by 3 bases, leaving 14 bases between them. From germline, CDR1 is SGHAT and CDR2 FQNNGV. This CDR3 contains 15 residues. The DNA for the CDR3 is TGTGCCAGCAGCTTATCCGAATCGTGGGTCTACGAGCAGTACTTC. Translated: CASSLSESWVYEQYF.

This clone was seen only once. The rearrangement uses TRBV10-1 and TRBJ2-2; unclear D gene. Germline V gene data show CDR1 as WNHNN and CDR2 as SYGVQD (reference sequence). The CDR3 has 12 amino acids. V was trimmed by 5 bases and J by 8 bases, leaving 9 bases between them. CDR3 region: CASSPGPGELFF. Written as DNA, the CDR3 is TGCGCCAGCAGTCCCGGGCCGGGGGAGCTGTTTTTT.

This chain connects TRBV19 to TRBJ2-7, with TRBD1 matching 9 bases. Germline V gene sequence: CDR1 LNHDA, CDR2 SQIVND (reference sequence). This CDR3 has 15 amino acids. With V trimmed by 5 bases and J by 5 bases, 10 bases remained unmatched. CDR3 amino acids: CASSDGGTGFHEQYF. The CDR3 coding sequence is TGTGCCAGTAGTGATGGCGGGACAGGGTTCCACGAGCAGTACTTC.

This clone was picked up one time. The chain has TRBV2 and TRBJ1-5, with D maybe TRBD1 (6 bases). Between the trimmed V and J ends, which lost 6 bases and 5 bases, there was a span of 17 bases. Germline lookup yields CDR1 SNHLY and CDR2 FYNNEI. The CDR3 is 15 amino acids. CDR3 residues: CASRGRGAWDQPQHF. The CDR3 DNA reads TGTGCCAGCAGGGGGCGGGGGGCATGGGATCAGCCCCAGCATTTT.

This sequence joins TRBV20-1 and TRBJ2-5, with D uncertain. V lost 3 bases, J lost 5 bases, and 7 bases lay in between. The germline V gene encodes CDR1 DFQATT and CDR2 SNEGSKA (reference sequence). The CDR3 is made up of 11 amino acids. CDR3 coding DNA: TGCAGTGCTAGCCCGTATGAGACCCAGTACTTC. Translation: CSASPYETQYF.

The V and J genes are TRBV9 and TRBJ2-7, with 7 bases matching TRBD1. The V and J ends lost 0 bases and 3 bases, in that order; junction bases with no gene match: 12. The CDR3 has 17 amino acids. From germline, CDR1 is SGDLS and CDR2 YYNGEE. The CDR3 loop reads CASSVGGYRDRGYEQYF. In DNA, the CDR3 is TGTGCCAGCAGCGTAGGGGGTTACCGGGACAGAGGCTACGAGCAGTACTTC. Complete variable domain (other parts from reference TRBV9 and TRBJ2-7): DSGVTQTPKHLITATGQRVTLRCSPRSGDLSVYWYQQSLDQGLQFLIQYYNGEERAKGNILERFSAQQFPDLHSELNLSSLELGDSALYFCASSVGGYRDRGYEQYFGPGTRLTVT.

The chain has TRBV5-1 and TRBJ1-3, with 8 positions matching TRBD1. Germline CDR1 is SGHRS and CDR2 is YFSETQ. Unmatched junction bases numbered 3, after V lost 3 bases and J lost 4 bases. The CDR3 covers 14 residues. Written as DNA, the CDR3 is TGCGCCAGCAGCTACCAGGGGGCCGGAAACACCATATATTTT. Protein sequence: CASSYQGAGNTIYF.

The sample holds a few counts of this clone. This sequence joins TRBV5-4 and TRBJ1-2; TRBD1 matches 9 bases. After removal of 3 bases from V and 8 bases from J, the junction contained 5 bases not matched to a gene. The CDR3 extends over 13 amino acids. The V gene's germline CDR1 is SGHNT and CDR2 YYREEE (reference sequence). CDR3 sequence: CASSYWDRDGYTF. CDR3 sequence (DNA): TGTGCCAGCAGCTATTGGGACAGGGACGGCTACACCTTC.

This clone was observed a single time. V usage is TRBV4-3 and J usage is TRBJ1-4, with D perhaps matching TRBD1 (5 bases). CDR1 is LGHNA and CDR2 is YSLEER in the germline V gene. V lost 0 bases, J lost 5 bases, and 10 bases lay in between. This CDR3 spans 15 amino acids. CDR3 amino acids: CASSQEWGRNEKLFF. CDR3 nucleotides: TGCGCCAGCAGCCAAGAGTGGGGCAGGAATGAAAAACTGTTTTTT.

In this sample, this clone turned up a few times. The chain recombines TRBV27 with TRBJ2-7; D not certain. V lost 2 bases and J 0 bases, leaving 8 bases between the germline ends. This CDR3 has 14 amino acids. CDR1 and CDR2 from the germline V gene are MNHEY and SMNVEV (reference sequence). This chain's CDR3 is CASSLRQSSYEQYF. CDR3 in DNA: TGTGCCAGCAGTTTACGTCAGAGCTCCTACGAGCAGTACTTC.

This sequence joins TRBV6-5 and TRBJ1-2, with D unclear. Germline assignment: CDR1 MNHEY and CDR2 SVGAGI. V lost 0 bases to trimming and J lost 8 bases, with 10 bases between them. The CDR3 totals 13 residues. CDR3 DNA sequence: TGTGCCAGCAGTTACTCGGAGGTCGAAGGCTACACCTTC. Translation: CASSYSEVEGYTF.

The chain combines TRBV10-3 with TRBJ1-1; the D is unclear. Trimming left V 7 bases short and J 2 bases short, with 14 bases between. This CDR3 region has 14 residues. Per the germline V gene, CDR1 is ENHRY and CDR2 is SYGVKD. CDR3 sequence reads: CAINPGLVNTEAFF. As DNA, the CDR3 is TGTGCCATCAACCCCGGGCTTGTCAACACTGAAGCTTTCTTT.

This chain links TRBV4-3 with TRBJ2-3; D gene uncertain. The CDR3 runs 16 residues. Trimming removed 1 base from V and 0 bases from J, with 11 bases in between. The V gene's germline CDR1 is LGHNA and CDR2 YSLEER. In DNA, the CDR3 is TGCGCCAGCAGCCAAGGACAAGCCTTCAGCACAGATACGCAGTATTTT. This encodes CASSQGQAFSTDTQYF.

This clone was counted only a few times. The genes are TRBV12-5 and TRBJ2-1; TRBD2 aligns across 8 bases. The CDR3 contains 14 residues. Germline V lookup: CDR1 LGHNT, CDR2 FRNRAP. J was trimmed by 4 bases and V by 2 bases; bases with no gene match: 1. CDR3 sequence: CASGLTSGYNEQFF. In DNA form, the CDR3 reads TGTGCTAGTGGTTTGACTAGCGGTTACAATGAGCAGTTCTTC.

The chain links TRBV13 to TRBJ2-3, with TRBD1 as a possible D gene (6 bases). This CDR3 has 14 residues. V was trimmed by 6 bases and J by 0 bases, leaving 10 bases between them. CDR1 is PRHDT, CDR2 FYEKMQ, per germline (reference sequence). CDR3: CASRGGVSTDTQYF. As DNA, the CDR3 is TGTGCCAGCAGAGGGGGAGTGAGCACAGATACGCAGTATTTT. Full variable domain (rest looked up from reference TRBV13 and TRBJ2-3): AAGVIQSPRHLIKEKRETATLKCYPIPRHDTVYWYQQGPGQDPQFLISFYEKMQSDKGSIPDRFSAQQFSDYHSELNMSSLELGDSALYFCASRGGVSTDTQYFGPGTRLTVL.

The chain has TRBV19 and TRBJ1-2; D not certain. Trimming shortened V by 6 bases and J by 2 bases, and 4 bases separated the two germline ends. Looked up from germline, CDR1 is LNHDA and CDR2 is SQIVND (reference sequence). The CDR3 runs 11 residues. The CDR3, as DNA: TGTGCCAGTAGGGAAAACTATGGCTACACCTTC. Its translation is CASRENYGYTF.

This clone has just a few counts. V and J are TRBV4-3 and TRBJ1-6; possibly TRBD1 for D (5 bases). There are 16 residues in the CDR3. V shed 0 bases and J shed 7 bases, with 13 bases lying between them. Per germline, CDR1 LGHNA and CDR2 YSLEER. Here the CDR3 reads CASSQDLQAGNSPLHF. In DNA form, the CDR3 reads TGCGCCAGCAGCCAAGATCTTCAGGCAGGGAATTCACCCCTCCACTTT.

The chain combines TRBV7-8 with TRBJ1-3, with a possible D match to TRBD1 (6 bases). Between the trimmed V and J ends, which lost 5 bases and 2 bases, there was a span of 16 bases. Germline V lookup: CDR1 SGHVS, CDR2 FQNEAQ. The CDR3 is 16 amino acids. The CDR3 sequence: CASSKQGEVPGNTIYF. The CDR3 DNA reads as TGTGCCAGCAGCAAACAGGGAGAGGTCCCTGGAAACACCATATATTTT.

V is TRBV5-6 and J is TRBJ1-2, with TRBD1 matching 10 bases. CDR1 SGHDT and CDR2 YYEEEE come from the germline V gene. This CDR3 comprises 14 residues. The J segment lost 6 bases and the V segment lost 3 bases, leaving 5 bases of the junction unmatched. CDR3 in amino acids: CASSYRQGAHGYTF. The DNA of the CDR3 is TGTGCCAGCAGCTACCGACAGGGGGCCCATGGCTACACCTTC.

In the case of this clone: At one of its ends the junction is not consistent with the germline gene, which may arise from a read error. The rearrangement links TRBV15 to TRBJ1-4; the D gene is possibly TRBD1 (6 bases). Looked up from germline, CDR1 is LNHNV and CDR2 is YYDKDF (reference sequence). The CDR3 has 14 residues. DNA for the CDR3: TGTGCCACCAGCAGAGATAAGGGGACATTTATTGGGTCTTTT. Its translation is CATSRDKGTFIGSF.

This chain links TRBV28 with TRBJ1-2, with 11 bases identical to TRBD1. The germline CDR1 and CDR2 sequences are MDHEN and SYDVKM. The trim removed 2 bases at V and 5 bases at J, leaving 4 bases unmatched. The CDR3 totals 15 residues. The CDR3 spells CASSLGTGGSYGYTF. In DNA form, the CDR3 reads TGTGCCAGCAGTTTAGGGACAGGGGGTAGTTATGGCTACACCTTC.

V gene TRBV18 combines with J gene TRBJ2-7; TRBD1 is a possible D gene (6 bases). Trimming stripped 3 bases from V and 0 bases from J, with 12 bases between. Germline values: CDR1 KGHSH, CDR2 LQKENI. CDR3 length: 15 amino acids. CDR3 region: CASSPPTGDSYEQYF. In nucleotides, the CDR3 is TGTGCCAGCTCACCTCCGACAGGTGACTCCTACGAGCAGTACTTC.

This sequence joins TRBV10-3 and TRBJ2-7; 11 positions match TRBD2. CDR1 is ENHRY and CDR2 is SYGVKD in the germline V gene. This CDR3 spans 14 amino acids. J was trimmed by 4 bases and V by 9 bases; bases with no gene match: 8. The CDR3 nucleotides are TGTGCCATGTCAAAACTAGCGGGAGCGTACGAGCAGTACTTC. Its translation: CAMSKLAGAYEQYF.

The J gene is TRBJ2-3, the V gene TRBV7-2; weak D call: TRBD1 (6 bases). This CDR3 is 13 amino acids long. Germline CDR1 is SGHTA and CDR2 is FQGNSA. V was trimmed by 7 bases and J by 6 bases, leaving 14 bases between them. CDR3 in amino acids: CASKRGQGDTQYF. The CDR3, as DNA: TGTGCCAGCAAACGGGGCCAGGGGGATACGCAGTATTTT. Variable domain in full (rest from reference TRBV7-2 and TRBJ2-3): GAGVSQSPSNKVTEKGKDVELRCDPISGHTALYWYRQSLGQGLEFLIYFQGNSAPDKSGLPSDRFSAERTGGSVSTLTIQRTQQEDSAVYLCASKRGQGDTQYFGPGTRLTVL.

V usage is TRBV10-3 and J usage is TRBJ2-5; 8 bases align to TRBD2. There are 14 residues in the CDR3. Germline CDR1 and CDR2: ENHRY and SYGVKD. With V trimmed by 6 bases and J by 2 bases, 5 bases remained unmatched. CDR3 region: CAISHTSGQETQYF. CDR3 coding DNA: TGTGCCATCAGCCATACTAGCGGTCAAGAGACCCAGTACTTC.

This clone was picked up one time. The chain is built from TRBV6-5 and TRBJ2-7; the D is unclear. Trimming took 8 bases from V and 0 from J, leaving 14 bases between them. This CDR3 contains 14 residues. Germline V gene data show CDR1 as MNHEY and CDR2 as SVGAGI. CDR3 DNA: TGTGCCAGCCGGCGGAGTTCGGGCTCCTACGAGCAGTACTTC. Translated, it gives CASRRSSGSYEQYF.

The genes are TRBV7-2 and TRBJ2-2; no reliable D call. V gave up 0 bases and J gave up 6 bases, with 14 bases separating them. Germline V gene data show CDR1 as SGHTA and CDR2 as FQGNSA. There are 16 residues in the CDR3. The CDR3 here is CASSLAGVLVPGELFF. Here the CDR3 DNA reads TGTGCCAGCAGCTTAGCAGGTGTCCTGGTCCCCGGGGAGCTGTTTTTT.

This rearrangement joins TRBV27 to TRBJ1-4; D uncertain. Germline assignment: CDR1 MNHEY and CDR2 SMNVEV (reference sequence). This CDR3 region has 15 residues. The ends were cut back, 2 bases at V and 2 bases at J, with 9 bases in the middle. In DNA, the CDR3 is TGTGCCAGCAGTTTACGGGGTACTACTAATGAAAAACTGTTTTTT. Its protein is CASSLRGTTNEKLFF.

The V gene is TRBV7-3, the J gene TRBJ1-2, with D maybe TRBD1 (5 bases). This CDR3 has 16 amino acids. Germline CDR1 and CDR2: SGHTA and FQGTGA. Trimming cost V 4 bases and J 2 bases, with 17 bases left between them. The CDR3: CASSSGPGGGNYGYTF. The CDR3 DNA reads as TGTGCCAGCAGCTCAGGGCCGGGCGGGGGGAACTATGGCTACACCTTC.